Listed below are T cell receptor beta chains from one sample, sequenced in a study of T-cell memory formation after mild COVID-19. Via MiXCR, TCRdb re-called the 5' RACE reads, giving one row per CDR3 protein. The table includes some 210,000 distinct CDR3 sequences, 27% detected once. Specimen: PBMCs or a T cell subset sorted from them (not recorded which). Receptors originate from an adult woman who had mild COVID-19 (a few samples of this study predate the infection). Cell type and time point are not known. Each CDR3 is given with its conserved first and last residue. The order of the fields is J gene, clone size, V gene, D gene, CDR3 DNA, CDR3 protein. A D gene is named only where the DNA matches it firmly. Clone size, where shown, is once, few, many, or a class for clones that have expanded.

TRBJ1-6 . TRBV6-6 TRBD1 TGTGCCAGCAGTTACTCGAGCCGGGACAGGGGATGGGGCTATAATTCACCCCTCCACTTT CASSYSSRDRGWGYNSPLHF
TRBJ2-1 . TRBV6-1 . TGTGCCAGCAGTGAAGGGCGAGGTTGGAATGAGCAGTTCTTC CASSEGRGWNEQFF
TRBJ2-1 . TRBV6-5 TRBD1 TGTGCCAGCAGTTTGGGGACAGGGACCTACAATGAGCAGTTCTTC CASSLGTGTYNEQFF
TRBJ2-3 . TRBV12-3/TRBV12-4 . TGTGCCAGCAGTCCACAGGGTAGTTTGCCCCAGTATTTT CASSPQGSLPQYF
TRBJ2-7 . TRBV20-1 . TGCAGTGCTAGCCAGGGGGGAACCTCCTACGAGCAGTACTTC CSASQGGTSYEQYF
TRBJ2-7 . TRBV7-6 . TGTGCCAGCAGCCAGGACATAGCCGGGGACTACGAGCAGTACTTC CASSQDIAGDYEQYF
TRBJ2-2 few TRBV27 TRBD2 TGTGCCAGCAGTACCGGGACTAGCGGGAGTAGAAGACGCACCGGGGAGCTGTTTTTT CASSTGTSGSRRRTGELFF
TRBJ2-2 . TRBV29-1 . TGCAGCGTCGGTCAGGCCGACACCGGGGAGCTGTTTTTT CSVGQADTGELFF
TRBJ2-3 few TRBV29-1 TRBD2 TGCAGCGTTGAAGATAGTCGGCTAGCGGGACGTTCTAGCACAGATACGCAGTATTTT CSVEDSRLAGRSSTDTQYF
TRBJ2-7 . TRBV5-5 . TGTGCCAGCAGCTTGGCCTTGGGGTTTTCGGGCCCCTACGAGCAGTACTTC CASSLALGFSGPYEQYF
TRBJ2-1 few TRBV30 TRBD2 TGTGCCCTGGTACGGCTAGCGGGAACGAATGAGCAGTTCTTC CALVRLAGTNEQFF
TRBJ2-1 . TRBV24-1 . TGTGCCACCAGTGATCCCGGGACTGTCCCCAATGAGCAGTTCTTC CATSDPGTVPNEQFF
TRBJ2-7 few TRBV7-8 TRBD2 TGTGCCAGCAGCGAGACTAGCGGGAGGGGCTACGAGCAGTACTTC CASSETSGRGYEQYF
TRBJ2-2 few TRBV12-3/TRBV12-4 . TGTGCCAGCAGTTTAGTAGGGAAAAGGACCGGGGAGCTGTTTTTT CASSLVGKRTGELFF
TRBJ2-5 . TRBV6-5 TRBD2 TGTGCCAGCAGTTACTCGATGTCTAGCGGGAGTGGTACCCAGTACTTC CASSYSMSSGSGTQYF
TRBJ1-1 . TRBV19 . TGTGCCAGTAGTATAGCCACCACCAGGACTGAAGCTTTCTTT CASSIATTRTEAFF
TRBJ1-1 few TRBV10-3 TRBD1 TGTGCCATCAGTTACAGCGACAGGGGCACTGAAGCTTTCTTT CAISYSDRGTEAFF
TRBJ1-1 . TRBV7-6 . TGTGCCAGCAGCTTAGCTGTAGCGAACACTGAAGCTTTCTTT CASSLAVANTEAFF
TRBJ2-7 . TRBV7-8 TRBD2 TGTGCCAGCAGCCCCTTAGCGGGAGTAGTCTACGAGCAGTACTTC CASSPLAGVVYEQYF
TRBJ1-5 few TRBV7-2 . TGTGCCAGCAGCTTCGTAGGACAGAGCAATCAGCCCCAGCATTTT CASSFVGQSNQPQHF
TRBJ1-1 few TRBV7-2 . TGTGCCAGCAGCTTAGACGGGTACACTGAAGCTTTCTTT CASSLDGYTEAFF
TRBJ1-4 few TRBV6-1 TRBD1 TGTGCCAGCAGTCCGGGGGCCAGGGGGATAGGTGAAAAACTGTTTTTT CASSPGARGIGEKLFF
TRBJ2-1 few TRBV3-1 TRBD1 TGTGCCAGCAGCCCGTGGGACAGCCACTACAATGAGCAGTTCTTC CASSPWDSHYNEQFF
TRBJ2-1 few TRBV15 . TGTGCCACCAGCAGCGAAAGAGGGAATGAGCAGTTCTTC CATSSERGNEQFF
TRBJ1-1 . TRBV27 . TGTGCCAGCCATGACCCGCGGGAGGGTGAAGCTTTCTTT CASHDPREGEAFF
TRBJ2-7 . TRBV5-1 . TGCGCCAGCAGATTGTCGGCCCTCTCCTACGAGCAGTACTTC CASRLSALSYEQYF
TRBJ2-5 . TRBV29-1 . TGCAGCGTTGAGTGGGAGACCCAGTACTTC CSVEWETQYF
TRBJ2-3 . TRBV11-2 . TGTGCCAGCAGCAGACAGTCCTCAGGGGATACGCAGTATTTT CASSRQSSGDTQYF
TRBJ1-2 few TRBV30 . TGTGCCTGGAGTGTAGAGAGGGTTCACTATGGCTACACCTTC CAWSVERVHYGYTF
TRBJ2-5 few TRBV5-1 . TGCGCCAGCAGCTTGGGACGGGGTTACCAAGAGACCCAGTACTTC CASSLGRGYQETQYF
TRBJ1-1 . TRBV6-1 TRBD1 TGTGCCAGCAGACGCACAGGGGCGGGAAGGACTGAAGCTTTCTTT CASRRTGAGRTEAFF
TRBJ2-7 . TRBV12-3/TRBV12-4 . TGTGCCAGCAGTCACCAGTCCGGGGCCTACGAGCAGTACTTC CASSHQSGAYEQYF
TRBJ2-3 . TRBV6-1 TRBD1 TGTGCCAGCAGTGGCCACAGGGGAATAGATACGCAGTATTTT CASSGHRGIDTQYF
TRBJ2-3 few TRBV5-1 TRBD2 TGCGCCAGCGGATTTAGCGGGGGGCGAGGAGATACGCAGTATTTT CASGFSGGRGDTQYF
TRBJ2-1 few TRBV7-9 TRBD2 TGTGCCAGCAGCCCGTTCGGTAGCGGGGGGGATGAGCAGTTCTTC CASSPFGSGGDEQFF
TRBJ1-1 few TRBV5-5 TRBD1 TGTGCCAGCAGCCGACAGGGGAAGGGCGCTGAAGCTTTCTTT CASSRQGKGAEAFF
TRBJ2-7 . TRBV15 TRBD1 TGTGCCACCAGTGGCGGACAGGTTTACTACGAGCAGTACTTC CATSGGQVYYEQYF
TRBJ1-2 once TRBV24-1 . TGTGCCACCAGTGACTGGACGGGGTCTTATGGCTACACCTTC CATSDWTGSYGYTF
TRBJ2-3 . TRBV2 . TGTGCCAGCAGAAGACTGACAGATACGCAGTATTTT CASRRLTDTQYF
TRBJ1-6 . TRBV6-5 . TGTGCCAGCAGTTACCGGCCATGGAGTTCACCCCTCCACTTT CASSYRPWSSPLHF
TRBJ2-7 few TRBV20-1 TRBD2 TGCAGTGCTAGAGAGGCGGGCGGGAGCTTCTACGAGCAGTACTTC CSAREAGGSFYEQYF
TRBJ2-1 few TRBV7-9 . TGTGCCAGCAGCTTAGAGGCTAGCGCTAAAACCTACAATGAGCAGTTCTTC CASSLEASAKTYNEQFF